These T cell receptor beta chains were read from a single sample in a study of blood T cell repertoires in COVID-19. This table comes from immunoSEQ multiplex PCR, and its TCRdb copy is limited to in-frame clones, with some not included. The sample holds about 220,000 clones, about 80% seen once. Input material: peripheral blood. The receptors stem from a woman aged 55-69 years with acute or convalescent COVID-19. The CDR3 runs from the conserved cysteine through the conserved F or W. D genes are given only for firm matches. Not every row has a clone size; where given, it reads once, few, many or a size class.

clone_size	v_call	d_call	j_call	cdr3_aa	cdr3_nt
NA	TRBV3-1/TRBV3-2	NA	TRBJ2-5	CASRPAGTSQETQYF	TGTGCCAGCCGGCCTGCGGGAACCTCCCAAGAGACCCAGTACTTC
NA	TRBV9	TRBD2	TRBJ2-1	CASSYGGGEVDEQFF	TGTGCCAGCAGCTATGGCGGGGGGGAAGTCGATGAGCAGTTCTTC
NA	TRBV7-9	NA	TRBJ2-3	CASSPAGRTDTQYF	TGTGCCAGCAGCCCCGCGGGGAGAACAGATACGCAGTATTTT
NA	TRBV9	TRBD1	TRBJ1-1	CASSVDQGAMYSEAFF	TGTGCCAGCAGCGTAGATCAGGGGGCCATGTATAGTGAAGCTTTCTTT
NA	TRBV7-2	NA	TRBJ1-2	CASTTPGGYGYTF	TGTGCCAGCACCACCCCGGGGGGGTACGGCTACACCTTC
NA	TRBV4-2	NA	TRBJ2-7	CASSQDEGREQYF	TGTGCCAGCAGCCAAGATGAGGGGAGGGAGCAGTACTTC
NA	TRBV5-1	NA	TRBJ1-4	CASSPWMGGAANEKLFF	TGCGCCAGCAGCCCTTGGATGGGGGGGGCGGCTAATGAAAAACTGTTTTTT
once	TRBV2	NA	TRBJ1-1	CASRSRGGGTEAFF	TGTGCCAGCAGGTCAAGGGGTGGAGGGACTGAAGCTTTCTTT
NA	TRBV5-1	TRBD1	TRBJ1-2	CASSLARGQGNGYTF	TGCGCCAGCAGCTTGGCTCGAGGACAGGGGAATGGCTACACCTTC
few	TRBV20-1	NA	TRBJ2-7	CSFFAGMVQYF	TGCAGTTTTTTCGCGGGGATGGTGCAGTACTTC
few	TRBV7-8	TRBD1	TRBJ1-6	CASSSGTDNSPLHF	TGTGCCAGCAGCTCCGGGACAGATAATTCACCCCTCCACTTT
NA	TRBV5-4	NA	TRBJ1-1	CASSSPGAMNTEAFF	TGTGCCAGCAGCAGCCCAGGGGCGATGAACACTGAAGCTTTCTTT
NA	TRBV20-1	NA	TRBJ2-7	CSASALVGATYEQYF	TGCAGTGCTAGTGCACTAGTGGGGGCGACCTACGAGCAGTACTTC
NA	TRBV10-2	TRBD2	TRBJ2-1	CASRAFSGGGDNEQFF	TGCGCCAGCAGGGCTTTCAGCGGGGGGGGCGACAATGAGCAGTTCTTC
NA	TRBV6-6	NA	TRBJ1-5	CASSYEGGDNQPQHF	TGTGCCAGCAGTTACGAAGGAGGGGACAATCAGCCCCAGCATTTT
NA	TRBV7-2	NA	TRBJ1-1	CASSLRGRTEAFF	TGTGCCAGCAGCTTGAGAGGTCGCACTGAAGCTTTCTTT
NA	TRBV30	NA	TRBJ2-7	CAWAGQYEQYF	TGTGCCTGGGCCGGACAGTATGAGCAGTACTTC
NA	TRBV14	TRBD2	TRBJ2-5	CASSQMRGTNQETQYF	TGTGCCAGCAGCCAAATGCGGGGGACTAATCAAGAGACCCAGTACTTC
NA	TRBV6-2/TRBV6-3	NA	TRBJ1-5	CASSYQGGQPQHF	TGTGCCAGCAGTTACCAAGGAGGTCAGCCCCAGCATTTT
NA	TRBV27	TRBD2	TRBJ2-5	CASSHLTSGGETQYF	TGTGCCAGCAGTCATCTGACTAGCGGGGGTGAGACCCAGTACTTC
NA	TRBV28	TRBD1	TRBJ1-2	CASSQGQGYYGYTF	TGTGCCAGCAGCCAGGGACAGGGGTACTATGGCTACACCTTC
NA	TRBV7-9	TRBD1	TRBJ2-5	CASSSPGQFETQYF	TGTGCCAGCAGTTCGCCGGGACAGTTTGAGACCCAGTACTTC
NA	TRBV6-1	NA	TRBJ1-3	CASSESGGSGFDGNTIYF	TGTGCCAGCAGTGAATCGGGGGGCTCTGGGTTTGATGGAAACACCATATATTTT
NA	TRBV3-1/TRBV3-2	TRBD1	TRBJ1-2	CASSRGQGDYGYTF	TGTGCCAGCAGTCGTGGACAGGGAGATTATGGCTACACCTTC
NA	TRBV5-1	TRBD1	TRBJ1-2	CASSPGGTGGLFGYTF	TGCGCCAGCAGCCCGGGGGGCACAGGGGGCTTATTTGGCTACACCTTC
NA	TRBV19	NA	TRBJ1-5	CASSIDRGNQPQHF	TGTGCCAGTAGTATAGATCGGGGCAATCAGCCCCAGCATTTT
NA	TRBV10-3	NA	TRBJ1-2	CAISEPGPGYTF	TGTGCCATCAGTGAGCCAGGCCCTGGCTACACCTTC
NA	TRBV5-1	TRBD1	TRBJ1-4	CASSPQGADEKLFF	TGCGCCAGCAGCCCGCAGGGGGCGGATGAAAAACTGTTTTTT